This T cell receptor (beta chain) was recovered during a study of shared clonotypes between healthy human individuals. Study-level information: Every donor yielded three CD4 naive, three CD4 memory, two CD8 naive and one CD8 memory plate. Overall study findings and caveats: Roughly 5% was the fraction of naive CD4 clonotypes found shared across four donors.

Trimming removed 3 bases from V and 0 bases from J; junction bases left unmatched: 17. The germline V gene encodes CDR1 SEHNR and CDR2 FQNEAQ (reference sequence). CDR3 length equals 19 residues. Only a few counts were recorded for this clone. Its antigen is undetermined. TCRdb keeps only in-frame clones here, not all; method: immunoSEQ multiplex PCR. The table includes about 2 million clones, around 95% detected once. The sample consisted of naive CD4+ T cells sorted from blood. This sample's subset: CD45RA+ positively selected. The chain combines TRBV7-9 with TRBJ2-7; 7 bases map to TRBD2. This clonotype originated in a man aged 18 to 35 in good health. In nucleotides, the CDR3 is TGTGCCAGCAGCTTGATGAGGACCTGGGGGGACTACCCCTCCTACGAGCAGTACTTC. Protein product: CASSLMRTWGDYPSYEQYF.